This entry lists 6 T cell receptor beta chains sequenced from one sample in a study of shared clonotypes between healthy human individuals. The repertoire was sequenced with immunoSEQ multiplex PCR; TCRdb's copy has only in-frame clones and lacks some. The sample consists of over a million clones, 70% to 80% of them appearing once. The specimen sequenced was memory CD4+ T cells sorted from blood. The sample's subset: CD45RA-negative fraction. The receptor set was obtained from a man aged 18 to 35 in good health.

In this sample, this clone turned up a few times. The same CDR3 also results from other DNA sequences found in this sample. The chain uses TRBV15 and TRBJ2-3, with a possible D match to TRBD1 (6 bases). The CDR3 contains 14 residues. Trimming took 3 bases from V and 2 from J, leaving 9 bases between them. Germline CDR1 and CDR2: LNHNV and YYDKDF (reference sequence). Here the CDR3 DNA reads TGTGCCACCAGCAGGGACAGTTCCACAGATACGCAGTATTTT. Its translation: CATSRDSSTDTQYF.

Note on this clone: One end of the junction does not line up with germline, which may come from a read error. The V call is TRBV7-9, the J call TRBJ1-5; D is undetermined. This CDR3 spans 14 amino acids. Per the germline V gene, CDR1 is SEHNR and CDR2 is FQNEAQ (reference sequence). The CDR3 coding sequence is TGTGCCAGCAGCCCAACTGCGGGCAACCAGCCCCAGCATTTT. Amino acid sequence: CASSPTAGNQPQHF.

The chain combines TRBV5-1 with TRBJ2-1; TRBD2 agrees at 8 bases. Per germline, CDR1 SGHRS and CDR2 YFSETQ. Trimming removed 7 bases from V and 5 bases from J; junction bases left unmatched: 11. The CDR3 is 15 amino acids. The CDR3 protein is CASPAGTRTHNEQFF. As DNA, the CDR3 is TGCGCCAGCCCTGCGGGGACTAGGACCCACAATGAGCAGTTCTTC.

The gene calls are TRBV5-1 and TRBJ2-7; 8 bases fit TRBD1. Looked up from germline, CDR1 is SGHRS and CDR2 is YFSETQ. The length of the CDR3 is 15 residues. V was pared by 0 bases and J by 3 bases, with 5 bases of the junction left unmatched. The CDR3 loop is CASSLGGQANYEQYF. The CDR3 DNA is TGCGCCAGCAGCTTGGGGGGACAGGCAAACTACGAGCAGTACTTC.

The chain carries TRBV6-6 and TRBJ1-2; tentative D call: TRBD1 (6 bases). Germline CDR1 reads MNHNY; CDR2 reads SVGAGI (reference sequence). V lost 5 bases to trimming and J lost 3 bases, with 13 bases between them. The CDR3 runs to 14 residues. The CDR3 reads CASSRLGADYGYTF. CDR3 bases: TGTGCCAGCAGTCGCCTGGGGGCAGACTATGGCTACACCTTC.

The CDR3 is CASSQHAAADQPQHF. The CDR3 DNA follows: TGCGCCAGCAGCCAGCACGCAGCCGCGGATCAGCCCCAGCATTTT. This chain uses TRBV4-3 with TRBJ1-5, with D hard to call. The CDR3 consists of 15 residues. Between the trimmed V and J ends, which lost 3 bases and 5 bases, there was a span of 14 bases. Germline lookup yields CDR1 LGHNA and CDR2 YSLEER.